The clone carrying this T cell receptor (beta chain) was counted between two and nine times. Antigen unknown. These data belong to a study of T cells in Graves' hyperthyroidism and ophthalmopathy. Germline loops: CDR1 MDHEN, CDR2 SYDVKM. The CDR3 extends over 14 amino acids. V was pared by 8 bases and J by 7 bases, with 9 bases of the junction left unmatched. RNA transcripts were the template for amplifying TCR beta CDR3 regions. The TCR CDR3 was amplified in a first-round RT-PCR using the HTBI primer set. TCRdb reprocessed the multiplex PCR reads via MiXCR and lists one record per CDR3 protein. The repertoire holds roughly 380,000 distinct CDR3 sequences, with approximately 15% as singletons. Study results and limitations: Blood also showed most of the thyroid clonotypes that were expanded above 0.001.

This sequence originates from an older woman with Graves' hyperthyroidism. The chain combines TRBV28 with TRBJ2-7; 12 nucleotides agree with TRBD2. Sequences were obtained from blood. In DNA, the CDR3 is TGTGCCAGCCTCGCTAGCGGGAGGGCCTGGGAGCAGTACTTC. Translated: CASLASGRAWEQYF.